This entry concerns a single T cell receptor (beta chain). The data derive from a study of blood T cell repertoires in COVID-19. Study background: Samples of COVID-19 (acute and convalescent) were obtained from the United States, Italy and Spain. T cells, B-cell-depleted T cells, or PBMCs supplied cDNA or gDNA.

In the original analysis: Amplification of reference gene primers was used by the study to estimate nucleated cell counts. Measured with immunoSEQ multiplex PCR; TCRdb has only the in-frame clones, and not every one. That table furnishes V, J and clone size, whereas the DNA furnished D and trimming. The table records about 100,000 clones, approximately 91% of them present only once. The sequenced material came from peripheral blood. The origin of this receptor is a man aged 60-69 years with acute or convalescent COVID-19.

The CDR3 reads CAISRGQGRSYEQYF. CDR3 nucleotides: TGTGCCATCAGTCGAGGACAGGGAAGGTCCTACGAGCAGTACTTC. The genes are TRBV10-3 and TRBJ2-7; 8 bases match TRBD1. The germline V gene has CDR1 ENHRY and CDR2 SYGVKD. The CDR3 contains 15 residues. V lost 5 bases and J lost 1; bases outside the gene matches: 7.